The present entry profiles one TCR beta chain with its context. As yet, its antigen is unknown. The data derive from a study of cytomegalovirus exposure and HLA in healthy donors. A multiplex PCR was run with 60 Vbeta primers and 13 Jbeta primers. Profiling relied on immunoSEQ multiplex PCR, and the TCRdb table lists in-frame clones only, not all of them. Its listing shows 110,000 to 150,000 clones. General observations from the study: Analysis was performed later, and it showed HLA-associated TCR beta chains to be more clonally expanded than equally common others. Later analysis placed DRB1 highest and HLA-C lowest in TCR association rates, which differed by HLA locus. What a later analysis showed was that several of the most significant clusters appeared linked to common viral pathogens.

V shed 0 bases, J shed 3 bases, and the junction held 4 bases outside the gene matches. The CDR3 is made up of 16 amino acids. Germline CDR1 and CDR2: SGHTA and FQGTGA. This clonotype was sampled from a man aged 40-49 years in good health and CMV-seronegative. The sample consisted of PBMCs. V is TRBV7-3 and J is TRBJ1-1; 10 nucleotides match TRBD1. The CDR3 region is CASSLTGDRGYTEAFF. The CDR3 bases are TGTGCCAGCAGCTTAACAGGGGACAGGGGATACACTGAAGCTTTCTTT.